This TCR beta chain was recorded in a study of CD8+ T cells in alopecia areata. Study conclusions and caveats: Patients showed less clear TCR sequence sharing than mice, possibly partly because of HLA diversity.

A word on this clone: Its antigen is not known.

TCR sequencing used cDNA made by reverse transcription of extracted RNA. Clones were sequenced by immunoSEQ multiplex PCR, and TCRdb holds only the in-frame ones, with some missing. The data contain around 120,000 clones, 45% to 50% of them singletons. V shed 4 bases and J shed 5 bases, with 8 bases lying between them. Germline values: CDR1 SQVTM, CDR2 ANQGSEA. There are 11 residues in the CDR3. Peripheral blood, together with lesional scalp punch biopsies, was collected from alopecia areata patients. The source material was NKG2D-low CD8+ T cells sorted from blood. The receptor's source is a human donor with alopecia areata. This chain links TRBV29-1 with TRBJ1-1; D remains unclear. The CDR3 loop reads CSVVVFTEAFF. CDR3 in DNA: TGCAGCGTTGTTGTGTTTACTGAAGCTTTCTTT.